This T cell receptor beta chain was sequenced in a study of blood T cell repertoires in COVID-19. As for the study in general: PBMCs, B-cell-depleted T cells, or T cells provided the cDNA or gDNA that made up the material.

Trimming stripped 2 bases from V and 2 bases from J, with 10 bases between. The CDR3 has 15 residues. Looked up from germline, CDR1 is SGHTA and CDR2 is FQGNSA. Authors' processing steps: Estimation of nucleated cell counts was performed using reference gene primer amplification. The data were produced by immunoSEQ multiplex PCR, yet TCRdb's version contains in-frame clones alone and is incomplete. V and J calls and clone size follow that table, whereas D and trimming were derived from the DNA. The sample has tens of thousands of clones; about 74% are singletons. The receptor was derived from a woman of 80 years or more with acute or convalescent COVID-19. The sequenced sample consisted of peripheral blood. The chain combines TRBV7-2 with TRBJ1-5; D is unclear. CDR3 nucleotides: TGTGCCAGCAGCTTAAACCGGGTTGGCAATCAGCCCCAGCATTTT. As protein: CASSLNRVGNQPQHF.